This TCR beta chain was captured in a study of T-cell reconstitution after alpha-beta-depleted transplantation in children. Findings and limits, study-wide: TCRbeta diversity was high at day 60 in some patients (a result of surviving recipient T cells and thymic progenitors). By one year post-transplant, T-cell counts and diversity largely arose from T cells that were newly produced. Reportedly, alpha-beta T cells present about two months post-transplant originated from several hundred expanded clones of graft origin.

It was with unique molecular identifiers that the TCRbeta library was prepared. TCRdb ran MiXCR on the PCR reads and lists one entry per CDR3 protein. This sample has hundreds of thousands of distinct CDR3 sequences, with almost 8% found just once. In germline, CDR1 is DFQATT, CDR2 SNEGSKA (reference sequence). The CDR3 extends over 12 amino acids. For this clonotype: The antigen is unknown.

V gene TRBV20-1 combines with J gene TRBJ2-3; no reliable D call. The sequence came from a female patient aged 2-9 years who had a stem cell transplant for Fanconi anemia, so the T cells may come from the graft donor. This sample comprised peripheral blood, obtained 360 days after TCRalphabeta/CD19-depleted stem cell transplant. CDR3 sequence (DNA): TGCGGCTATAGGATAAGCACAGATACGCAGTATTTT. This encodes CGYRISTDTQYF.